A single sample is the source of the 9 T cell receptor beta chains below, sequenced in a study of cytomegalovirus exposure and HLA in healthy donors. Researchers ran the PCR with 60 Vbeta and 13 Jbeta primers. Using immunoSEQ multiplex PCR, the repertoire was profiled, and TCRdb retains in-frame clones only, with some absent. In the table there are more than 90,000 clones, about 74% of which are singletons. The sample consisted of PBMCs. The receptors originated from a man aged 25 to 40 in good health and CMV-seropositive.

This rearrangement joins TRBV28 to TRBJ1-5; TRBD1 is a possible D gene (5 bases). Trimming took 5 bases from V and 4 from J, leaving 15 bases between them. The CDR3 contains 15 residues. The germline gives CDR1 MDHEN, CDR2 SYDVKM. CDR3 protein: CASSPQGRGNQPQHF. For the CDR3, the DNA is TGTGCCAGCAGTCCCCAGGGTCGGGGGAATCAGCCCCAGCATTTT.

The rearrangement joins TRBV5-5 to TRBJ2-7, with a possible D match to TRBD2 (7 bases). Trimming removed 5 bases from V and 2 bases from J, with 20 bases in between. The CDR3 length is 16 residues. Germline-derived CDR1 and CDR2 are SGHKS and YYEKEE (reference sequence). This CDR3 is CASSFREAGAAYEQYF. The CDR3 DNA reads as TGTGCCAGCAGTTTCCGGGAGGCAGGGGCTGCCTACGAGCAGTACTTC.

In regard to this clone: Mismatch with germline at one junction end may stem from a read error. The chain is built from TRBV7-9 and TRBJ2-7; D possibly corresponds to TRBD2 (5 bases). The CDR3 has 14 amino acids. Germline lookup yields CDR1 SEHNR and CDR2 FQNEAQ (reference sequence). DNA of the CDR3: TGTTCCAGCAGCCCGGACTGGAGCGTCGGCGAGCAGTACTTC. Translating gives CSSSPDWSVGEQYF.

This chain uses TRBV27 with TRBJ1-2, with TRBD1 matching over 9 bases. J lost 8 bases, V lost 5 bases, and 9 bases had no gene match. The CDR3 runs 14 residues. The germline V gene has CDR1 MNHEY and CDR2 SMNVEV (reference sequence). The CDR3 protein is CASSPGTGRRGYTF. The CDR3 bases are TGTGCCAGCAGTCCCGGGACAGGGCGTCGGGGCTACACCTTC.

A few counts support this clone. The V and J genes are TRBV5-6 and TRBJ2-2; 7 bases are a match to TRBD1. CDR1 is SGHDT, CDR2 YYEEEE, per germline. After removal of 1 base from V and 9 bases from J, the junction contained 3 bases not matched to a gene. The CDR3 is 13 residues long. In DNA, the CDR3 is TGTGCCAGCAGCTTGACAGGGGTCCGGGAGCTGTTTTTT. Translating it yields CASSLTGVRELFF.

The chain recombines TRBV7-2 with TRBJ1-1; 10 bases are shared with TRBD1. The CDR3 consists of 18 residues. V was pared by 3 bases and J by 2 bases, with 12 bases of the junction left unmatched. Germline values: CDR1 SGHTA, CDR2 FQGNSA. The CDR3 spells CASSFSGDRGGLNTEAFF. As DNA, the CDR3 is TGTGCCAGCAGCTTTAGTGGGGACAGGGGAGGTCTCAACACTGAAGCTTTCTTT.

The V and J genes are TRBV19 and TRBJ2-7, with TRBD1 matching 7 bases. Germline-derived CDR1 and CDR2 are LNHDA and SQIVND (reference sequence). The junction had 10 bases not matched to a gene; V was cut back by 6 bases and J by 5 bases. The CDR3 extends over 14 amino acids. The CDR3 loop reads CASSSNRGYDEQYF. The CDR3 coding sequence is TGTGCCAGTAGCTCGAACAGGGGATATGACGAGCAGTACTTC.

This clone was seen a few times. The rearrangement uses TRBV7-2 and TRBJ2-3, with TRBD2 matching 10 bases. This CDR3 spans 15 amino acids. After removal of 3 bases from V and 5 bases from J, the junction contained 5 bases not matched to a gene. Germline V gene data show CDR1 as SGHTA and CDR2 as FQGNSA. Written as DNA, the CDR3 is TGTGCCAGCAGCTTCCAGCGGGGGGGCGGAGATACGCAGTATTTT. Translating it yields CASSFQRGGGDTQYF.

This clone was seen just once. The V and J genes are TRBV19 and TRBJ2-7; D is possibly TRBD2 (6 bases). CDR1 and CDR2 (germline): LNHDA, SQIVND (reference sequence). The CDR3 loop spans 13 amino acids. The V end was cut by 3 bases, the J end by 1 base, with 7 bases between. CDR3: CASSIGGSYEQYF. CDR3 bases: TGTGCCAGTAGTATCGGGGGATCCTACGAGCAGTACTTC.